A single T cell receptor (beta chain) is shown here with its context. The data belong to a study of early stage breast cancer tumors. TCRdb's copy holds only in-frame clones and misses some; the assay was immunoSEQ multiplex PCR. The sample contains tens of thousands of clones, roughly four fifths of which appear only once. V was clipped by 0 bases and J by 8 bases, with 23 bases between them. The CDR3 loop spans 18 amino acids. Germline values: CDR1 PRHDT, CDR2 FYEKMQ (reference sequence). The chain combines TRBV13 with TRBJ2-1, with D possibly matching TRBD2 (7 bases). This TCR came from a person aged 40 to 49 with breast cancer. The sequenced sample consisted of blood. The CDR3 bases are TGTGCCAGCAGCTTAGGCCTGGCGGGGGCGTACACTTTCGATGAGCAGTTCTTC. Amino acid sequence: CASSLGLAGAYTFDEQFF.